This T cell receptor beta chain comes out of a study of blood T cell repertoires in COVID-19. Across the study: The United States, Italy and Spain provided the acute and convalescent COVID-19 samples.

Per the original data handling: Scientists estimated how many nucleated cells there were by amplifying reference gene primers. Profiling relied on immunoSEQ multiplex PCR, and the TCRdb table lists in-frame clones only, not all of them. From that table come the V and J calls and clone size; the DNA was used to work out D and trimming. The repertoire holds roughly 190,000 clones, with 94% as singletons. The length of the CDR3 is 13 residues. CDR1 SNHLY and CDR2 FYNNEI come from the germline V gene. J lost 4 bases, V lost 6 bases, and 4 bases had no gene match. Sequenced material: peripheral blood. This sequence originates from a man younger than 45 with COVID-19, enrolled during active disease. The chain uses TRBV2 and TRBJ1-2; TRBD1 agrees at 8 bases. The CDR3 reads CASSAGQAYGYTF. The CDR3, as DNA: TGTGCCAGCAGCGCGGGACAGGCCTATGGCTACACCTTC.